The 22 T cell receptor beta chains in this list originate from one sample, sequenced in a study of cytomegalovirus exposure and HLA in healthy donors. The PCR made use of 60 Vbeta and 13 Jbeta primers. Generated by immunoSEQ multiplex PCR, the TCRdb table keeps only in-frame clones and is missing some. The table includes 90,000 to 120,000 clones, roughly three quarters detected once. Sequences were obtained from PBMCs. These receptor sequences come from a woman aged 35 to 49 in good health and CMV-seronegative.

The chain combines TRBV7-3 with TRBJ1-1, with D perhaps TRBD1 (6 bases). Trimming stripped 2 bases from V and 5 bases from J, with 12 bases between. CDR3 size: 14 residues. Per the germline V gene, CDR1 is SGHTA and CDR2 is FQGTGA. The CDR3 DNA follows: TGTGCCAGCAGCTTACAGGGGATGAGGACTGAAGCTTTCTTT. Its protein product is CASSLQGMRTEAFF.

This chain links TRBV19 with TRBJ1-1; possibly TRBD1 for D (6 bases). Trimming took off 0 bases at V and 0 bases at J, with 20 bases between the two ends. CDR1 is LNHDA, CDR2 SQIVND, per germline (reference sequence). The CDR3 sequence is 19 residues long. The CDR3 loop is CASSIEVYSRTAMNTEAFF. CDR3 bases: TGTGCCAGTAGTATAGAGGTCTATTCTCGGACAGCCATGAACACTGAAGCTTTCTTT.

CDR3 DNA sequence: TGTGCCACCAGCGGGGGCTCGGGAGGAAACACCATATATTTT. Encoded protein: CATSGGSGGNTIYF. The rearrangement links TRBV15 to TRBJ1-3, with D perhaps TRBD1 (6 bases). There are 14 residues in the CDR3. Trimming took 5 bases from V and 4 from J, leaving 12 bases between them. The germline V gene encodes CDR1 LNHNV and CDR2 YYDKDF (reference sequence).

V is TRBV27 and J is TRBJ2-5, with TRBD2 identical over 10 bases. The germline V gene has CDR1 MNHEY and CDR2 SMNVEV (reference sequence). CDR3 length: 16 amino acids. The junction had 10 bases not matched to a gene; V was cut back by 4 bases and J by 5 bases. This chain's CDR3 is CASSSQREGLGETQYF. CDR3 bases: TGTGCCAGCAGTTCCCAGCGGGAGGGCCTTGGGGAGACCCAGTACTTC.

V usage is TRBV6-5 and J usage is TRBJ2-2, with 8 bases lining up with TRBD1. V trimming: 2 bases; J trimming: 6 bases; junction bases outside the gene matches: 8. This CDR3 contains 16 residues. CDR1 and CDR2 from the germline V gene are MNHEY and SVGAGI. The CDR3 nucleotides read TGTGCCAGCAGTTACGACTTCAGGGGGCAGGCCGGGGAGCTGTTTTTT. Amino acid sequence: CASSYDFRGQAGELFF.

The rearrangement uses TRBV7-2 and TRBJ2-1; 7 positions agree with TRBD2. Germline V gene sequence: CDR1 SGHTA, CDR2 FQGNSA. J lost 14 bases, V lost 1 base, and 11 bases had no gene match. The CDR3 has 14 amino acids. The CDR3 protein is CASSLVGMAGEEFF. The CDR3 DNA reads as TGTGCCAGCAGCTTAGTAGGTATGGCGGGAGAAGAGTTCTTC.

The chain recombines TRBV28 with TRBJ1-5, with D maybe TRBD1 (5 bases). Trimming stripped 7 bases from V and 1 base from J, with 17 bases between. Germline-derived CDR1 and CDR2 are MDHEN and SYDVKM. The CDR3 is 16 residues long. The CDR3 sequence is CASIVGAHRSNQPQHF. DNA of the CDR3: TGTGCCAGCATTGTAGGGGCCCATAGGAGCAATCAGCCCCAGCATTTT.

This chain links TRBV5-1 with TRBJ2-2; 8 nucleotides agree with TRBD1. This CDR3 has 16 residues. The ends lost 2 bases at V and 0 bases at J; junction bases unmatched: 3. From germline, CDR1 is SGHRS and CDR2 YFSETQ. CDR3 sequence (DNA): TGCGCCAGCAGCTTCTGGACAGGGCCGAACACCGGGGAGCTGTTTTTT. It encodes CASSFWTGPNTGELFF.

The chain couples TRBV6-6 to TRBJ1-3; D not resolved. The V and J ends lost 0 bases and 7 bases respectively, with 10 bases between them. The CDR3 has 14 residues. The germline V gene has CDR1 MNHNY and CDR2 SVGAGI (reference sequence). The CDR3 region is CASSYSSGGNTIYF. The CDR3 region has the DNA TGTGCCAGCAGTTACTCGAGTGGCGGCAACACCATATATTTT.

This chain joins TRBV19 and TRBJ2-2; a possible D gene is TRBD2 (5 bases). The CDR3 extends over 17 amino acids. V was shortened by 0 bases and J by 3 bases, with 14 bases between the two germline ends. The germline CDR1 and CDR2 sequences are LNHDA and SQIVND (reference sequence). CDR3 nucleotide sequence: TGTGCCAGTAGTATAGACTACACCGGCGGGCACACCGGGGAGCTGTTTTTT. It translates to CASSIDYTGGHTGELFF.

This clone was found once. The chain joins TRBV6-6 to TRBJ1-3; D remains unclear. CDR1 is MNHNY and CDR2 is SVGAGI in the germline V gene (reference sequence). V lost 2 bases and J 4 bases, leaving 12 bases between the germline ends. This CDR3 has 15 amino acids. The CDR3 DNA reads TGTGCCAGCAGTTACAGAGGTTCTGCGGGAAACACCATATATTTT. Protein sequence: CASSYRGSAGNTIYF.

The chain links TRBV5-4 to TRBJ2-1, with 7 bases aligning to TRBD2. The CDR3 sequence is 15 residues long. From germline, CDR1 is SGHNT and CDR2 YYREEE (reference sequence). J lost 0 bases, V lost 4 bases, and 4 bases had no gene match. This CDR3 reads CASSPSGSSYNEQFF. The CDR3 DNA is TGTGCCAGCAGCCCTAGCGGAAGCTCCTACAATGAGCAGTTCTTC.

The chain has TRBV27 and TRBJ1-5; possible D gene TRBD1, 5 bases. The CDR3 covers 16 residues. The V end lost 0 bases, the J end lost 3 bases, and 12 bases lay between the germline ends. Germline V gene data show CDR1 as MNHEY and CDR2 as SMNVEV (reference sequence). CDR3 amino acids: CASSLSGQRVNQPQHF. CDR3 nucleotide sequence: TGTGCCAGCAGTTTATCTGGACAAAGGGTCAATCAGCCCCAGCATTTT.

V usage is TRBV5-6 and J usage is TRBJ1-5; D gene uncertain. From germline, CDR1 is SGHDT and CDR2 YYEEEE. The CDR3 has 14 residues. Trimming cost V 0 bases and J 3 bases, with 7 bases left between them. CDR3 sequence reads: CASSLGADNQPQHF. CDR3 coding DNA: TGTGCCAGCAGCTTGGGGGCAGACAATCAGCCCCAGCATTTT.

This rearrangement joins TRBV7-2 to TRBJ1-5; no reliable D call. CDR3 length equals 16 residues. CDR1 SGHTA and CDR2 FQGNSA come from the germline V gene. V was cut by 0 bases and J by 0 bases, with 9 bases left in between. The chain's CDR3 is CASSLAAQYSNQPQHF. CDR3 DNA sequence: TGTGCCAGCAGCTTAGCTGCACAGTATAGCAATCAGCCCCAGCATTTT. Full variable domain (rest looked up from reference TRBV7-2 and TRBJ1-5): GAGVSQSPSNKVTEKGKDVELRCDPISGHTALYWYRQSLGQGLEFLIYFQGNSAPDKSGLPSDRFSAERTGGSVSTLTIQRTQQEDSAVYLCASSLAAQYSNQPQHFGDGTRLSIL.

The chain combines TRBV15 with TRBJ2-7, with a weak D call TRBD2 (7 bases). This CDR3 comprises 13 residues. V lost 2 bases and J lost 13, with 18 bases in between. Germline V CDR1 and CDR2: LNHNV, YYDKDF (reference sequence). This CDR3 is CATSRTDAAGAYF. CDR3 DNA sequence: TGTGCCACCAGCAGAACGGATGCCGCGGGGGCCTACTTC.

The chain's CDR3 is CSVVQAYYGYTF. CDR3 in DNA: TGCAGCGTTGTTCAGGCTTATTATGGCTACACCTTC. This chain connects TRBV29-1 to TRBJ1-2; D is unresolved. This CDR3 has 12 amino acids. Trimming shortened V by 4 bases and J by 5 bases, and 11 bases separated the two germline ends. CDR1 and CDR2 (germline): SQVTM, ANQGSEA. Combining the CDR3 with reference TRBV29-1 and TRBJ1-2 gives the whole variable domain SAVISQKPSRDICQRGTSLTIQCQVDSQVTMMFWYRQQPGQSLTLIATANQGSEATYESGFVIDKFPISRPNLTFSTLTVSNMSPEDSSIYLCSVVQAYYGYTFGSGTRLTVV.

This clone was observed once. This chain uses TRBV30 with TRBJ1-6; 7 nucleotides match TRBD1. The CDR3 length is 17 residues. Germline CDR1 and CDR2: GTSNPN and SVGIG (reference sequence). V lost 4 bases, J lost 7 bases, and 16 bases stayed unmatched. The CDR3 loop reads CAWTPGLTGSPNSPLHF. CDR3 bases: TGTGCCTGGACCCCAGGATTGACAGGGTCCCCAAATTCACCCCTCCACTTT.

This clone was counted once. V and J are TRBV28 and TRBJ2-7, with 8 positions matching TRBD2. The CDR3 sequence is 17 residues long. With 4 bases clipped from V and 6 bases from J, the junction kept 17 bases outside the gene matches. Per the germline V gene, CDR1 is MDHEN and CDR2 is SYDVKM. The DNA of the CDR3 is TGTGCCAGCAGTTCGAAACCGCCGGGACTAGTTATGGGCGAGCAGTACTTC. Its protein is CASSSKPPGLVMGEQYF.

This clone was recorded only once. The rearrangement joins TRBV2 to TRBJ1-5; possibly TRBD1 for D (5 bases). The germline V and J ends were trimmed by 2 bases and 7 bases, with 12 bases remaining between them. CDR1 and CDR2 from the germline V gene are SNHLY and FYNNEI. This CDR3 comprises 14 residues. This CDR3 is CASSEPPAGQPQHF. In DNA form, the CDR3 reads TGTGCCAGCAGTGAACCCCCAGCAGGGCAGCCCCAGCATTTT.

The V gene is TRBV12-5, the J gene TRBJ1-5; D ambiguous. This CDR3 is 13 amino acids long. V dropped 1 base and J dropped 5 bases, with 6 bases sitting between them. Per the germline V gene, CDR1 is LGHNT and CDR2 is FRNRAP. The CDR3, as DNA: TGTGCTAGTGGTTTGGGTCGGGATCAGCCCCAGCATTTT. Translated, it gives CASGLGRDQPQHF. Variable domain in full (rest from reference TRBV12-5 and TRBJ1-5): DARVTQTPRHKVTEMGQEVTMRCQPILGHNTVFWYRQTMMQGLELLAYFRNRAPLDDSGMPKDRFSAEMPDATLATLKIQPSEPRDSAVYFCASGLGRDQPQHFGDGTRLSIL.

This clone appeared a few times. V and J are TRBV5-5 and TRBJ1-2, with TRBD1 matching 7 bases. Trimming cost V 4 bases and J 4 bases; bases outside gene matches: 10. The CDR3 totals 15 residues. From germline, CDR1 is SGHKS and CDR2 YYEKEE (reference sequence). This CDR3 reads CASSPGLGQFYGYTF. The DNA of the CDR3 is TGTGCCAGCAGCCCCGGACTGGGACAGTTCTATGGCTACACCTTC.